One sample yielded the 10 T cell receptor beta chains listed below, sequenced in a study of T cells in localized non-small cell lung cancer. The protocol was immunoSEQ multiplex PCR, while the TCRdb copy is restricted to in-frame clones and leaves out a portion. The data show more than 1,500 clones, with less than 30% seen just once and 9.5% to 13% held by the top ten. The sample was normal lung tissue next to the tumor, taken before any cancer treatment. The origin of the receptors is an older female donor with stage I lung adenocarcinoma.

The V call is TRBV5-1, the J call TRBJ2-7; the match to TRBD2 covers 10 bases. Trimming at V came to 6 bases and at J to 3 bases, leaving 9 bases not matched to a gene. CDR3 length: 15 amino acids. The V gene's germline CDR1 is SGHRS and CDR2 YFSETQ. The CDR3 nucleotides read TGCGCCAGCACCCCGACTAGCGGGTCGATCTACGAGCAGTACTTC. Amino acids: CASTPTSGSIYEQYF.

The CDR3 bases are TGTGCCAGCTCAGCAGAGTACGGCGAGCAGTACTTC. This codes for CASSAEYGEQYF. V gene TRBV18 combines with J gene TRBJ2-7; D is uncertain. Germline values: CDR1 KGHSH, CDR2 LQKENI. The germline V and J ends were trimmed by 5 bases and 6 bases, with 11 bases remaining between them. The CDR3 is made up of 12 amino acids.

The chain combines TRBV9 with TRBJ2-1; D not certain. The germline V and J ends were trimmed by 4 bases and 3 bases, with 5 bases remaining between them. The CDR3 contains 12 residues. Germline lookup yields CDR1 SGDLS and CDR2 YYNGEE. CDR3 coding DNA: TGTGCCAGCAGCCCGGACTACAATGAGCAGTTCTTC. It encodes CASSPDYNEQFF.

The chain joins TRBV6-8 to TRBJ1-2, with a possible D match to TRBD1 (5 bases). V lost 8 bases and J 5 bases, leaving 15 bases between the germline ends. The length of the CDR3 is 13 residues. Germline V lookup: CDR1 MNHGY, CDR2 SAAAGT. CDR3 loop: CASALEGSYGYTF. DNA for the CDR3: TGTGCCAGCGCTCTAGAGGGGAGTTATGGCTACACCTTC.

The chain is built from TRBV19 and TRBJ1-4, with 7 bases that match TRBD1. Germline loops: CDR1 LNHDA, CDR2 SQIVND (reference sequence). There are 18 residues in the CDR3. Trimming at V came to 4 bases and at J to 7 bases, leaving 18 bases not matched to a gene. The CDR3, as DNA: TGTGCCAGTAGTACACCGACCGATTGGGGACAGAACCTTGAAAAACTGTTTTTT. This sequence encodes CASSTPTDWGQNLEKLFF.

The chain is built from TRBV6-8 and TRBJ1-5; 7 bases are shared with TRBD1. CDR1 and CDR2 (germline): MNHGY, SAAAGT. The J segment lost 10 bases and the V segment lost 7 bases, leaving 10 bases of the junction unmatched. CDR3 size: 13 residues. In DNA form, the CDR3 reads TGTGCCAGCACCCCGGACAGGAATAATCCCCAGCATTTT. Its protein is CASTPDRNNPQHF.

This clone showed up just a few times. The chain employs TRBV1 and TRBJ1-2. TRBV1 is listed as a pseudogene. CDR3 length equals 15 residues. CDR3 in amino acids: CASSQGGRSHYGYTF. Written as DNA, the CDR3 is TGCGCCAGCAGCCAAGGCGGGAGATCTCACTATGGCTACACCTTC.

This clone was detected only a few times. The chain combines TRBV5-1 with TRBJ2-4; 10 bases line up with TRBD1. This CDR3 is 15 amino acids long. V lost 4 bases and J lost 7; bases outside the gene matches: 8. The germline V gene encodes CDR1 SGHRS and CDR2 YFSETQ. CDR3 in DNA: TGCGCCAGCAGCCAAAACGGGGGACAGGGGAACATTCAGTACTTC. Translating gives CASSQNGGQGNIQYF. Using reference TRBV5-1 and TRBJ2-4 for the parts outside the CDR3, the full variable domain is KAGVTQTPRYLIKTRGQQVTLSCSPISGHRSVSWYQQTPGQGLQFLFEYFSETQRNKGNFPGRFSGRQFSNSRSEMNVSTLELGDSALYLCASSQNGGQGNIQYFGAGTRLSVL.

The CDR3 reads CATSAHPTGSGANVLTF. CDR3 coding DNA: TGTGCCACCAGCGCCCACCCGACAGGGTCTGGGGCCAACGTCCTGACTTTC. The chain uses TRBV15 and TRBJ2-6; 7 nucleotides line up with TRBD1. The CDR3 extends over 17 amino acids. Germline V lookup: CDR1 LNHNV, CDR2 YYDKDF (reference sequence). V dropped 5 bases and J dropped 1; count of bases not matched to a gene: 8.

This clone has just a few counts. The CDR3 region is CASSDDRPTDTQYF. In nucleotides, the CDR3 is TGCGCCAGCAGTGACGACAGGCCGACAGATACGCAGTATTTT. The genes are TRBV10-2 and TRBJ2-3, with D perhaps TRBD1 (6 bases). Per the germline V gene, CDR1 is WSHSY and CDR2 is SAAADI. The length of the CDR3 is 14 residues. With 3 bases removed from V and 3 bases from J, the gap between germline ends came to 10 bases.